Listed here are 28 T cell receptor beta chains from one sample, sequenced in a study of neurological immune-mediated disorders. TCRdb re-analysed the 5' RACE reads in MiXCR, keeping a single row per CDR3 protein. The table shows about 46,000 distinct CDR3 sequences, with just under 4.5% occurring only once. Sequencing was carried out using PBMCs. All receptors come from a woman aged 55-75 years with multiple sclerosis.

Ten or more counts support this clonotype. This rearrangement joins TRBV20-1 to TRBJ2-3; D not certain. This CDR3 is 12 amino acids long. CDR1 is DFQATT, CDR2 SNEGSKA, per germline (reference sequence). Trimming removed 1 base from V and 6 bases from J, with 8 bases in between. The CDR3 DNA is TGCAGTGCTAGAGGACCCCTGGATACGCAGTATTTT. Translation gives CSARGPLDTQYF.

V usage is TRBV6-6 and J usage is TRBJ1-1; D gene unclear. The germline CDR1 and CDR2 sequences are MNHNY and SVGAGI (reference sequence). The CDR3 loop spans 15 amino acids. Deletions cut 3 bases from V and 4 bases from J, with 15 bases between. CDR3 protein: CASSYLEATGTEAFF. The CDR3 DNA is TGTGCCAGCAGTTATCTGGAGGCAACGGGCACTGAAGCTTTCTTT.

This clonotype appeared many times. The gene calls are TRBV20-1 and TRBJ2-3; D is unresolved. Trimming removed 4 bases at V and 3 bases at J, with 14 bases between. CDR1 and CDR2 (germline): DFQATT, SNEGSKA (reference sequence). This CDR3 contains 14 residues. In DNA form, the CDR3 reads TGCAGTGCTATAAGTTCCTATCCGACAGATACGCAGTATTTT. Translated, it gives CSAISSYPTDTQYF.

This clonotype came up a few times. CDR3 protein: CSAGGGSNQPQHF. The CDR3, as DNA: TGCAGTGCTGGGGGCGGGAGCAATCAGCCCCAGCATTTT. This sequence joins TRBV20-1 and TRBJ1-5, with D maybe TRBD1 (6 bases). Trimming cost V 5 bases and J 1 base, with 9 bases left between them. CDR1 is DFQATT, CDR2 SNEGSKA, per germline (reference sequence). CDR3 length: 13 amino acids.

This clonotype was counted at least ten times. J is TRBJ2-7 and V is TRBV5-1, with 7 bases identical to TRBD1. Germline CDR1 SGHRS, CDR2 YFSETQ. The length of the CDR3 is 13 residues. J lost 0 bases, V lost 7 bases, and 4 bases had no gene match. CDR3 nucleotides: TGCGCCAGCTCGACAGGGCCCTCCTACGAGCAGTACTTC. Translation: CASSTGPSYEQYF.

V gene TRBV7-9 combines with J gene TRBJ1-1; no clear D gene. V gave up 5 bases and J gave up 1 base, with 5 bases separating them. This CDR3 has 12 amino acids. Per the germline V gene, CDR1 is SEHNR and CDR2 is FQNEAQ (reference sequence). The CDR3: CASSVGNTEAFF. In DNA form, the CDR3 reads TGTGCCAGCAGCGTAGGGAACACTGAAGCTTTCTTT.

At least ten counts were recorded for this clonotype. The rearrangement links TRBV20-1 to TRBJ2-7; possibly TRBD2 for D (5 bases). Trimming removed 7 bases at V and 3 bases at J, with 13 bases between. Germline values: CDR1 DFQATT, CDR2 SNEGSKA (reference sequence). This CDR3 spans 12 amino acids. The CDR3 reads CSVRGSGYEQYF. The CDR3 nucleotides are TGCAGTGTCAGAGGGAGCGGCTACGAGCAGTACTTC.

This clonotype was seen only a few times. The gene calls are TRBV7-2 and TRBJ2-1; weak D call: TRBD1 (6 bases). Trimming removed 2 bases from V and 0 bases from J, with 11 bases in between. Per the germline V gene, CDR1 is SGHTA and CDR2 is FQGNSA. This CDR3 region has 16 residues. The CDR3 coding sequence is TGTGCCAGCAGCTTAATTGAAGGGGGCTCCTACAATGAGCAGTTCTTC. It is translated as CASSLIEGGSYNEQFF.

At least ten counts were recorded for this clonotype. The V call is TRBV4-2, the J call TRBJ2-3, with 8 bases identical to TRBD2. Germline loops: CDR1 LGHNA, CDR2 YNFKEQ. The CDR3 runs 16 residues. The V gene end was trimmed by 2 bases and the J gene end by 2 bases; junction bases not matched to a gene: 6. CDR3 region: CASSQRLSGDTDTQYF. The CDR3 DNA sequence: TGTGCCAGCAGCCAAAGGCTTAGCGGGGACACAGATACGCAGTATTTT.

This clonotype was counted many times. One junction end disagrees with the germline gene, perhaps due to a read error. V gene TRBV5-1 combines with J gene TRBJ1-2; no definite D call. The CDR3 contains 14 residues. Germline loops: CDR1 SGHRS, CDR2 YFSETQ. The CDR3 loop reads CASSLAASPDAGIF. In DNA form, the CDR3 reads TGCGCCAGCAGCTTGGCAGCAAGTCCCGATGCCGGGATCTTC.

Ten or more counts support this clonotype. This CDR3 reads CSAQTGGNEQFF. The CDR3 nucleotides read TGCAGTGCCCAGACGGGCGGAAATGAGCAGTTCTTC. The rearrangement links TRBV20-1 to TRBJ2-1; D is unresolved. In germline, CDR1 is DFQATT, CDR2 SNEGSKA (reference sequence). V was cut by 6 bases and J by 7 bases, with 13 bases left in between. The CDR3 sequence is 12 residues long.

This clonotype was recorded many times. Here the CDR3 DNA reads TGTGCCATCAGTGGGGACAGAACAAACAATGAGCAGTTCTTC. Translation: CAISGDRTNNEQFF. This chain connects TRBV10-3 to TRBJ2-1; 7 nucleotides match TRBD1. The germline gives CDR1 ENHRY, CDR2 SYGVKD. After removal of 4 bases from V and 5 bases from J, the junction contained 5 bases not matched to a gene. The CDR3 consists of 14 residues.

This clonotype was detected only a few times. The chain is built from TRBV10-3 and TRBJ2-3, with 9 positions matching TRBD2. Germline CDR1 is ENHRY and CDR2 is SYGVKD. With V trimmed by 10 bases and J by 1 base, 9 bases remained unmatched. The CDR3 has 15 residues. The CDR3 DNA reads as TGTGCCACGTCAGCGGGAGGAGCACGCACAGATACGCAGTATTTT. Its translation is CATSAGGARTDTQYF.

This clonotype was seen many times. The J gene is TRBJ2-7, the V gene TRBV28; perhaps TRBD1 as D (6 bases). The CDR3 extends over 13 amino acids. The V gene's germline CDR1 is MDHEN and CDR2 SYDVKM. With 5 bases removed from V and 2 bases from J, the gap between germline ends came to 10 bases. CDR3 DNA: TGTGCCAGCAGTGTGGGGACAACCTACGAGCAGTACTTC. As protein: CASSVGTTYEQYF.

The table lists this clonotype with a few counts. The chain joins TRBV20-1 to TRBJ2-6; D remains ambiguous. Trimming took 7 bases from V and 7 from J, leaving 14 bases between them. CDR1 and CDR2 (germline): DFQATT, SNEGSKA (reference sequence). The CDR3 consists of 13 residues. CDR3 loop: CSVADARANVLTF. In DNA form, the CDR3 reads TGCAGTGTCGCGGACGCCCGAGCCAACGTCCTGACTTTC.

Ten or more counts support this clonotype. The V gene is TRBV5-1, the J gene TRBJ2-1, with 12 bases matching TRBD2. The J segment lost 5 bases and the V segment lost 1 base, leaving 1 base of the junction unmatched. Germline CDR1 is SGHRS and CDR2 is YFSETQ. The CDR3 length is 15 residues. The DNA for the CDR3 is TGCGCCAGCAGCTTGACTAGCGGGGGGAACAATGAGCAGTTCTTC. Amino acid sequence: CASSLTSGGNNEQFF.

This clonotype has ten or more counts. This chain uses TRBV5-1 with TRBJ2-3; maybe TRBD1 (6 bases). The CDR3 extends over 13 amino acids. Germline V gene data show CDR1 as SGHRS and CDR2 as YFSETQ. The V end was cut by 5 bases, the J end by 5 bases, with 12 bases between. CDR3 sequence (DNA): TGCGCCAGCAGTTCCTTACAGGGAGATACGCAGTATTTT. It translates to CASSSLQGDTQYF.

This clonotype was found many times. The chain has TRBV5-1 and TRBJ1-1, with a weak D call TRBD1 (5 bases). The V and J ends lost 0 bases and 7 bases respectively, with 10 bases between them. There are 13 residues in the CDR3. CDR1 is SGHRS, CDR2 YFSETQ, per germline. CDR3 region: CASSLEGTDEAFF. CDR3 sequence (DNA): TGCGCCAGCAGCTTGGAGGGGACGGATGAAGCTTTCTTT.

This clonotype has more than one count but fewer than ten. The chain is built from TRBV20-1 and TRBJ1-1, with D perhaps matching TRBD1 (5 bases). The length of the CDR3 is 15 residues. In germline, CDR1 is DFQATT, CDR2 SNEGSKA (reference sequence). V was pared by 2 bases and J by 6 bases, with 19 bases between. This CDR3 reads CSARPLGGGRAEAFF. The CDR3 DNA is TGCAGTGCTAGACCCCTGGGGGGAGGGCGAGCTGAAGCTTTCTTT.

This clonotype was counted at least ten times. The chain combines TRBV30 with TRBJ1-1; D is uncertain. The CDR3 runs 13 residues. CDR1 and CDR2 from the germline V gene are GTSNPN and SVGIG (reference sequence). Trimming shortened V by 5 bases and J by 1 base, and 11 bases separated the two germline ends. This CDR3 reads CAWEEGTNTEAFF. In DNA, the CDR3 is TGTGCCTGGGAGGAAGGAACGAACACTGAAGCTTTCTTT.

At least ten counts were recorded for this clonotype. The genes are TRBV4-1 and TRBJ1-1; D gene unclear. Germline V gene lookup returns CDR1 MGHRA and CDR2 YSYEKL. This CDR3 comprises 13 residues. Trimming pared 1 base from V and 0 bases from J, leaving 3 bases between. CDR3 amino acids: CASSQGMNTEAFF. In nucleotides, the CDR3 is TGCGCCAGCAGCCAAGGGATGAACACTGAAGCTTTCTTT.

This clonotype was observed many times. In DNA, the CDR3 is TGTGCCAGCAGCTTAGGTGGTGGAGGGGGAGAGACCCAGTACTTC. Protein product: CASSLGGGGGETQYF. The V gene is TRBV7-3, the J gene TRBJ2-5, with D perhaps being TRBD1 or TRBD2 (6 bases each). The CDR3 totals 15 residues. V dropped 2 bases and J dropped 4 bases, with 14 bases sitting between them. The germline V gene has CDR1 SGHTA and CDR2 FQGTGA.

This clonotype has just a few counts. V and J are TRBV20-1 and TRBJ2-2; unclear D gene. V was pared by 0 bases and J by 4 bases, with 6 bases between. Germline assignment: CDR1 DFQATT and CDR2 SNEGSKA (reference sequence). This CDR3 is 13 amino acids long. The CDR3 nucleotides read TGCAGTGCTAGAGACGCCACCACCGGGGAGCTGTTTTTT. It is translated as CSARDATTGELFF.

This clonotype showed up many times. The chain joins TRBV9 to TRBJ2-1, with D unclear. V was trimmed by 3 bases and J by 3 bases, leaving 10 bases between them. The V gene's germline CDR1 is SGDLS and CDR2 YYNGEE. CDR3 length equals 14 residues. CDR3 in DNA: TGTGCCAGCAGCGACCGAACAGTCTACAATGAGCAGTTCTTC. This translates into CASSDRTVYNEQFF. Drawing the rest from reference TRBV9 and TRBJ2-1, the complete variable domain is DSGVTQTPKHLITATGQRVTLRCSPRSGDLSVYWYQQSLDQGLQFLIQYYNGEERAKGNILERFSAQQFPDLHSELNLSSLELGDSALYFCASSDRTVYNEQFFGPGTRLTVL.

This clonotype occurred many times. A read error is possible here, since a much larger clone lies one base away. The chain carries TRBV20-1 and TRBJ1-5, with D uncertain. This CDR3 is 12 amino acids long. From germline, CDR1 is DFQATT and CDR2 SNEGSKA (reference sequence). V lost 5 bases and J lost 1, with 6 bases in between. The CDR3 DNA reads TGCAGTGCTGTTGAAAGCAATCAGCCCCAGCATTTT. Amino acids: CSAVESNQPQHF.

This chain's CDR3 is CSARELAGGTDTQYF. DNA of the CDR3: TGCAGTGCTAGGGAACTAGCGGGAGGCACAGATACGCAGTATTTT. The chain combines TRBV20-1 with TRBJ2-3; 11 bases map to TRBD2. Germline lookup yields CDR1 DFQATT and CDR2 SNEGSKA (reference sequence). The CDR3 loop spans 15 amino acids. After removal of 3 bases from V and 1 base from J, the junction contained 3 bases not matched to a gene.

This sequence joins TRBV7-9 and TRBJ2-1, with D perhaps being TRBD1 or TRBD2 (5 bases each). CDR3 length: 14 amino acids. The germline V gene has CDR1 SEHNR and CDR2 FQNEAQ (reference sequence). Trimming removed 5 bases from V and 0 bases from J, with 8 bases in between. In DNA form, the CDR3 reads TGTGCCAGCAGCGGGGGTGGCTCCTACAATGAGCAGTTCTTC. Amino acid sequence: CASSGGGSYNEQFF.

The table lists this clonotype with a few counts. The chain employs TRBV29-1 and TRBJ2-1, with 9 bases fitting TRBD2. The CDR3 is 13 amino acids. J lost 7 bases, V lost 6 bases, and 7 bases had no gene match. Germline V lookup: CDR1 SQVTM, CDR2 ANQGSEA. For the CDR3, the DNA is TGCAGCGTCTACTTAGCGGGGGAGAATGAGCAGTTCTTC. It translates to CSVYLAGENEQFF.